This T cell receptor (beta chain) was observed in a study of T cell responses to AZD1222 COVID-19 vaccine. Study-level results: With two AZD1222 doses given, Spike-specific TCR breadth and depth both rose. Unmutated variant regions are reportedly targeted by nearly half of spike-specific TCRs.

Comments on this clone: Its antigen is as yet unknown.

Generated by immunoSEQ multiplex PCR, the TCRdb table keeps only in-frame clones and is missing some. The sample has about 83,000 clones; roughly 90% are singletons. This CDR3 contains 15 residues. The germline gives CDR1 MNHEY, CDR2 SVGAGI. The trim removed 6 bases at V and 8 bases at J, leaving 8 bases unmatched. J is TRBJ2-1 and V is TRBV6-5; TRBD1 matches at 12 bases. The starting material was peripheral blood, obtained on day 0 of MenACWY control vaccination. The TCR was taken from an adult in good health. The chain's CDR3 is CASSPRDRGPHEQFF. The CDR3 nucleotides are TGTGCCAGCAGCCCCCGGGACAGGGGGCCTCATGAGCAGTTCTTC.